One and the same sample provided the 26 T cell receptor beta chains below, sequenced in a study of blood T cell repertoires in COVID-19. TCRdb's table, derived via immunoSEQ multiplex PCR, lists solely in-frame clones and lacks some. The top ten clones hold 5.5% of a sample with approximately 61,000 clones, roughly 80% of them seen once. Material for sequencing was peripheral blood. The receptors stem from a woman in her 70s with acute or convalescent COVID-19.

This chain joins TRBV7-3 and TRBJ2-3; D is possibly TRBD2 (7 bases). The CDR3 consists of 15 residues. V was clipped by 5 bases and J by 5 bases, with 17 bases between them. Germline V CDR1 and CDR2: SGHTA, FQGTGA. The chain's CDR3 is CASSPPRGALDTQYF. The CDR3 DNA sequence: TGTGCCAGCAGCCCCCCACGGGGGGCGTTAGATACGCAGTATTTT.

The chain recombines TRBV6-5 with TRBJ2-5; 10 nucleotides match TRBD2. Trimming at V came to 7 bases and at J to 5 bases, leaving 7 bases not matched to a gene. The V gene's germline CDR1 is MNHEY and CDR2 SVGAGI. The CDR3 spans 14 residues. CDR3 in amino acids: CASIQRGGDETQYF. The CDR3 bases are TGTGCCAGCATCCAGCGGGGGGGCGATGAGACCCAGTACTTC.

This rearrangement joins TRBV12-3 or TRBV12-4 to TRBJ2-2; no reliable D call. V was shortened by 8 bases and J by 1 base, with 2 bases between the two germline ends. The CDR3 totals 11 residues. The CDR3 is CASRNTGELFF. Here the CDR3 DNA reads TGTGCCAGCCGGAACACCGGGGAGCTGTTTTTT.

The V gene is TRBV7-9, the J gene TRBJ2-7; 9 nucleotides align to TRBD1. CDR3 length equals 16 residues. Germline V CDR1 and CDR2: SEHNR, FQNEAQ (reference sequence). Trimming at V came to 5 bases and at J to 2 bases, leaving 10 bases not matched to a gene. The CDR3 bases are TGTGCCAGCAGCCCCCGACAGGGGGACCCTGCCTACGAGCAGTACTTC. Translated: CASSPRQGDPAYEQYF.

The chain recombines TRBV7-2 with TRBJ1-1; D gene uncertain. CDR3 size: 13 residues. CDR1 is SGHTA, CDR2 FQGNSA, per germline. V lost 7 bases and J lost 4, with 13 bases in between. CDR3 sequence: CASNPSGGTEAFF. The CDR3 region has the DNA TGTGCCAGCAACCCGTCCGGCGGCACTGAAGCTTTCTTT.

The chain combines TRBV2 with TRBJ2-3; possibly TRBD1 for D (6 bases). CDR1 and CDR2 (germline): SNHLY, FYNNEI. The CDR3 covers 13 residues. V gave up 4 bases and J gave up 6 bases, with 11 bases separating them. CDR3 in amino acids: CASSVNRVDTQYF. The CDR3 coding sequence is TGTGCCAGCAGTGTTAACAGGGTGGATACGCAGTATTTT. Combining the CDR3 with reference TRBV2 and TRBJ2-3 gives the whole variable domain EPEVTQTPSHQVTQMGQEVILRCVPISNHLYFYWYRQILGQKVEFLVSFYNNEISEKSEIFDDQFSVERPDGSNFTLKIRSTKLEDSAMYFCASSVNRVDTQYFGPGTRLTVL.

This clone was counted a single time. The CDR3 protein is CASSPWDRPYEQYF. The DNA of the CDR3 is TGTGCCAGCAGCCCCTGGGACAGGCCGTACGAGCAGTACTTC. The chain is built from TRBV7-9 and TRBJ2-7, with 8 positions matching TRBD1. CDR1 is SEHNR, CDR2 FQNEAQ, per germline (reference sequence). The junction had 7 bases not matched to a gene; V was cut back by 5 bases and J by 4 bases. This CDR3 region has 14 residues.

The chain recombines TRBV10-3 with TRBJ1-1; D gene unclear. Looked up from germline, CDR1 is ENHRY and CDR2 is SYGVKD. The germline V and J ends were trimmed by 5 bases and 7 bases, with 11 bases remaining between them. This CDR3 has 12 residues. For the CDR3, the DNA is TGTGCCATCAGTCCTACGTCGAGTGAAGCTTTCTTT. Translation gives CAISPTSSEAFF.

The chain's CDR3 is CASSQGFSGGGQETQYF. DNA for the CDR3: TGTGCCAGCAGCCAAGGATTTAGCGGGGGGGGGCAAGAGACCCAGTACTTC. The chain carries TRBV3-1 (or the pseudogene TRBV3-2) and TRBJ2-5; 11 bases are a match to TRBD2. CDR3 length: 17 amino acids. Germline V gene sequence: CDR1 LGHDT, CDR2 YNNKEL (reference sequence). V lost 1 base and J lost 2; bases outside the gene matches: 6.

This chain uses TRBV27 with TRBJ1-4; 7 bases align to TRBD1. Germline V gene sequence: CDR1 MNHEY, CDR2 SMNVEV (reference sequence). Trimming cost V 3 bases and J 5 bases; bases outside gene matches: 3. CDR3 length equals 14 residues. This chain's CDR3 is CASSLMDRNEKLFF. The CDR3 nucleotides are TGTGCCAGCAGTTTGATGGACAGGAATGAAAAACTGTTTTTT.

J is TRBJ1-4 and V is TRBV6-5, with 8 bases matching TRBD1. The germline gives CDR1 MNHEY, CDR2 SVGAGI. The CDR3 consists of 15 residues. V lost 6 bases, J lost 7 bases, and 10 bases stayed unmatched. The CDR3 nucleotides read TGTGCCAGCAGCAGGGACAGGACGATACGTGAAAAACTGTTTTTT. It encodes CASSRDRTIREKLFF.

The chain links TRBV30 to TRBJ1-4, with 10 positions matching TRBD1. V lost 0 bases, J lost 8 bases, and 3 bases stayed unmatched. Germline loops: CDR1 GTSNPN, CDR2 SVGIG (reference sequence). The CDR3 length is 14 residues. CDR3 region: CAWSVGTGEEKLFF. CDR3 DNA: TGTGCCTGGAGTGTAGGGACAGGGGAAGAAAAACTGTTTTTT.

The chain has TRBV3-1 (or the pseudogene TRBV3-2) and TRBJ2-5, with 9 positions matching TRBD1. Trimming took 4 bases from V and 6 from J; bases not matched to a gene: 3. CDR1 is LGHDT and CDR2 is YNNKEL in the germline V gene (reference sequence). The CDR3 has 13 amino acids. The CDR3 DNA reads as TGTGCCAGCAGCCGGACAGGGGCGAAGACCCAGTACTTC. Protein product: CASSRTGAKTQYF.

The chain recombines TRBV5-1 with TRBJ2-1, with TRBD2 matching over 12 bases. Germline V gene sequence: CDR1 SGHRS, CDR2 YFSETQ. There are 15 residues in the CDR3. The V and J ends lost 5 bases and 4 bases, in that order; junction bases with no gene match: 4. CDR3 sequence reads: CASRGGTSGYNEQFF. The CDR3 DNA reads as TGCGCCAGCAGGGGCGGGACTAGCGGGTACAATGAGCAGTTCTTC.

The chain links TRBV5-4 to TRBJ1-1; 7 nucleotides align to TRBD1. This CDR3 region has 14 residues. The J segment lost 0 bases and the V segment lost 1 base, leaving 0 bases of the junction unmatched. Germline assignment: CDR1 SGHNT and CDR2 YYREEE (reference sequence). The CDR3, as DNA: TGTGCCAGCAGCTTGAGGGGGCTGAACACTGAAGCTTTCTTT. Translation: CASSLRGLNTEAFF.

This clone was seen a few times. The gene calls are TRBV2 and TRBJ2-2; 8 positions agree with TRBD2. CDR3 length equals 14 residues. From germline, CDR1 is SNHLY and CDR2 FYNNEI. Germline trimming cut 3 bases from V and 3 bases from J; bases unmatched to any gene: 0. The CDR3 DNA follows: TGTGCCAGCAGTGAGCGGGGGGACACCGGGGAGCTGTTTTTT. It is translated as CASSERGDTGELFF. The whole variable domain, remainder taken from reference TRBV2 and TRBJ2-2, is EPEVTQTPSHQVTQMGQEVILRCVPISNHLYFYWYRQILGQKVEFLVSFYNNEISEKSEIFDDQFSVERPDGSNFTLKIRSTKLEDSAMYFCASSERGDTGELFFGEGSRLTVL.

This clone appeared a few times. The chain carries TRBV20-1 and TRBJ1-2; D is unclear. The CDR3 is 11 amino acids. The V gene's germline CDR1 is DFQATT and CDR2 SNEGSKA (reference sequence). CDR3 coding DNA: TGCAGCCGTTTAGGAGGTGGAGGCTACACCTTC. This codes for CSRLGGGGYTF.

The chain recombines TRBV20-1 with TRBJ2-3; TRBD2 is a possible D gene (6 bases). Germline CDR1 and CDR2: DFQATT and SNEGSKA (reference sequence). The V end lost 3 bases, the J end lost 3 bases, and 13 bases lay between the germline ends. This CDR3 is built from 14 residues. DNA of the CDR3: TGCAGTGCTAGTACGCCCCGGGGGACAGATACGCAGTATTTT. Translation gives CSASTPRGTDTQYF.

The gene calls are TRBV6-5 and TRBJ1-1; D not resolved. This CDR3 is 13 amino acids long. Between the trimmed V and J ends, which lost 6 bases and 2 bases, there was a span of 10 bases. Germline V gene sequence: CDR1 MNHEY, CDR2 SVGAGI. As DNA, the CDR3 is TGTGCCAGCAGGGGAGACAAAAACACTGAAGCTTTCTTT. Translating it yields CASRGDKNTEAFF.

The V gene is TRBV11-2, the J gene TRBJ1-5; D gene ambiguous. V dropped 5 bases and J dropped 2 bases, with 16 bases sitting between them. This CDR3 spans 16 amino acids. CDR1 is SGHAT, CDR2 FQNNGV, per germline. CDR3: CASSRAGEAGNQPQHF. The CDR3 DNA is TGTGCCAGCAGCCGGGCCGGGGAGGCGGGCAATCAGCCCCAGCATTTT.

The rearrangement uses TRBV29-1 and TRBJ1-1, with D unclear. The CDR3 runs to 12 residues. The germline gives CDR1 SQVTM, CDR2 ANQGSEA. Trimming took off 4 bases at V and 0 bases at J, with 6 bases between the two ends. For the CDR3, the DNA is TGCAGCGTTGGGCATTTGAACACTGAAGCTTTCTTT. Protein product: CSVGHLNTEAFF. The full variable domain, completed using reference TRBV29-1 and TRBJ1-1, is SAVISQKPSRDICQRGTSLTIQCQVDSQVTMMFWYRQQPGQSLTLIATANQGSEATYESGFVIDKFPISRPNLTFSTLTVSNMSPEDSSIYLCSVGHLNTEAFFGQGTRLTVV.

Only a few counts were recorded for this clone. The rearrangement joins TRBV9 to TRBJ2-5; D gene ambiguous. Germline assignment: CDR1 SGDLS and CDR2 YYNGEE. Trimming removed 0 bases at V and 1 base at J, with 4 bases between. This CDR3 region has 13 residues. CDR3 sequence reads: CASSVERQETQYF. The DNA of the CDR3 is TGTGCCAGCAGCGTAGAGCGCCAAGAGACCCAGTACTTC.

The V call is TRBV10-1, the J call TRBJ2-5; 8 bases agree with TRBD1. CDR1 and CDR2 from the germline V gene are WNHNN and SYGVQD (reference sequence). CDR3 length: 16 amino acids. J lost 4 bases, V lost 3 bases, and 10 bases had no gene match. The CDR3 spells CASSETGGRQRETQYF. CDR3 in DNA: TGCGCCAGCAGTGAAACAGGGGGAAGGCAGCGAGAGACCCAGTACTTC.

CDR3 nucleotide sequence: TGTGCCAGCAGCTTAACGCGTCGCGGGGGCGTCACAGATACGCAGTATTTT. Amino acids: CASSLTRRGGVTDTQYF. The chain links TRBV7-3 to TRBJ2-3; maybe TRBD2 (7 bases). V lost 0 bases and J lost 2, with 15 bases in between. This CDR3 comprises 17 residues. Germline CDR1 SGHTA, CDR2 FQGTGA.

The chain combines TRBV4-2 with TRBJ2-7, with TRBD1 matching 11 bases. The CDR3 runs to 16 residues. Germline V lookup: CDR1 LGHNA, CDR2 YNFKEQ. J lost 5 bases, V lost 4 bases, and 10 bases had no gene match. The DNA of the CDR3 is TGTGCCAGCAGCCCCACCGGGACAGGGGGTTTCAACGAGCAGTACTTC. Protein product: CASSPTGTGGFNEQYF.

The chain couples TRBV5-5 to TRBJ1-2; tentatively, D is TRBD1 (5 bases). CDR1 and CDR2 (germline): SGHKS, YYEKEE (reference sequence). Trimming stripped 10 bases from V and 8 bases from J, with 18 bases between. This CDR3 region has 12 residues. The CDR3 region is CACGADLGGYTF. Written as DNA, the CDR3 is TGTGCCTGCGGGGCTGACCTGGGGGGCTACACCTTC.